The rows below give T cell receptor beta chains drawn from one sample of a study of cytotoxic CD8 clonotypes in ibrutinib-treated CLL. The assay was immunoSEQ multiplex PCR, and TCRdb's table has in-frame clones only and misses some. The sample records roughly 200,000 clones, 70% to 75% being singletons. The specimen comprised PBMCs, sampled after 12 months of ibrutinib treatment. These receptors were taken from a human donor with chronic lymphocytic leukemia. Both conserved end residues are part of each CDR3. The order of the fields is J gene, clone size, V gene, D gene, CDR3 length, CDR3 DNA, CDR3 protein. A D gene is named only where the DNA matches it firmly. Rows may omit the clone size; those that give it use once, few, many or a size class.

j_gene: TRBJ2-7
abundance: -
v_gene: TRBV2
d_gene: -
len: 11
CDR3nt: TGTGCCAGCAGTGAGGTCGGCGAGCAGTACTTC
CDR3aa: CASSEVGEQYF

j_gene: TRBJ1-2
abundance: -
v_gene: TRBV28
d_gene: -
len: 13
CDR3nt: TGTGCCAGCAGGCCCGGGGGGTACTATGGCTACACCTTC
CDR3aa: CASRPGGYYGYTF

j_gene: TRBJ1-1
abundance: once
v_gene: TRBV29-1
d_gene: -
len: 14
CDR3nt: TGCAGCGTTGACAGGGCAAAAGATGGCACTGAAGCTTTCTTT
CDR3aa: CSVDRAKDGTEAFF

j_gene: TRBJ2-7
abundance: once
v_gene: TRBV4-3
d_gene: TRBD1
len: 15
CDR3nt: TGCGCCAGCAGCCAAGACCAGGGGGCAAACTACGAGCAGTACTTC
CDR3aa: CASSQDQGANYEQYF

j_gene: TRBJ1-4
abundance: -
v_gene: TRBV19
d_gene: -
len: 14
CDR3nt: TGTGCCAGTAGTATTCGTTCAACTAATGAAAAACTGTTTTTT
CDR3aa: CASSIRSTNEKLFF

j_gene: TRBJ1-1
abundance: -
v_gene: TRBV5-1
d_gene: -
len: 14
CDR3nt: TGCGCCAGCAGCTCGTGGGGGCTGGACTCTGAAGCTTTCTTT
CDR3aa: CASSSWGLDSEAFF

j_gene: TRBJ1-1
abundance: -
v_gene: TRBV19
d_gene: -
len: 14
CDR3nt: TGTGCCAGTAGTATAGGAGGGGGAATAGCTGAAGCTTTCTTT
CDR3aa: CASSIGGGIAEAFF

j_gene: TRBJ1-2
abundance: -
v_gene: TRBV20-1
d_gene: -
len: 10
CDR3nt: TGCAGTGCTAGAGCTGAAGGCTACACCTTC
CDR3aa: CSARAEGYTF

j_gene: TRBJ1-5
abundance: -
v_gene: TRBV9
d_gene: -
len: 15
CDR3nt: TGTGCCAGCAGCGTAGGGACCTCGAGCAATCAGCCCCAGCATTTT
CDR3aa: CASSVGTSSNQPQHF

j_gene: TRBJ2-1
abundance: -
v_gene: TRBV7-6
d_gene: TRBD1
len: 16
CDR3nt: TGTGCCAGCAGCGGTCAAGGGACAGGGTTTTACAATGAGCAGTTCTTC
CDR3aa: CASSGQGTGFYNEQFF

j_gene: TRBJ1-3
abundance: once
v_gene: TRBV5-1
d_gene: TRBD1
len: 17
CDR3nt: TGCGCCAGCAGCTTGGATCAGGGGGTGGTCTCTGGAAACACCATATATTTT
CDR3aa: CASSLDQGVVSGNTIYF

j_gene: TRBJ1-1
abundance: -
v_gene: TRBV7-3
d_gene: -
len: 16
CDR3nt: TGTGCCAGCAGCTTAACTGGGGTGGCCATGAACACTGAAGCTTTCTTT
CDR3aa: CASSLTGVAMNTEAFF

j_gene: TRBJ1-6
abundance: once
v_gene: TRBV5-1
d_gene: -
len: 14
CDR3nt: TGCGCCAGCATGCGAGGACGGGATAATTCACCCCTCCACTTT
CDR3aa: CASMRGRDNSPLHF

j_gene: TRBJ1-6
abundance: few
v_gene: TRBV5-4
d_gene: -
len: 15
CDR3nt: TGTGCCAGCAGCTTGTCGGCAGGGGTAGGCTCACCCCTCCACTTT
CDR3aa: CASSLSAGVGSPLHF

j_gene: TRBJ1-2
abundance: -
v_gene: TRBV7-9
d_gene: TRBD1
len: 15
CDR3nt: TGTGCCAGCAGCAACGCCCCAGGGGGCGACTATGGCTACACCTTC
CDR3aa: CASSNAPGGDYGYTF

j_gene: TRBJ1-4
abundance: -
v_gene: TRBV6-5
d_gene: TRBD1
len: 14
CDR3nt: TGTGCCAGCAGGCCCAGGGGGCTCGTTGAAAAACTGTTTTTT
CDR3aa: CASRPRGLVEKLFF

j_gene: TRBJ2-7
abundance: -
v_gene: TRBV6-4
d_gene: -
len: 13
CDR3nt: TGTGCCAGCAGTGGGGGGGATAGGTACGAGCAGTACTTC
CDR3aa: CASSGGDRYEQYF

j_gene: TRBJ2-7
abundance: few
v_gene: TRBV6-1
d_gene: -
len: 12
CDR3nt: TGTGCCAGCACTAAAGGTGGATTCGAGCAGTACTTC
CDR3aa: CASTKGGFEQYF

j_gene: TRBJ1-2
abundance: -
v_gene: TRBV28
d_gene: -
len: 14
CDR3nt: TGTGCCAGCAGTTTATGGCCGGGGGCGCGAGACTACACCTTC
CDR3aa: CASSLWPGARDYTF

j_gene: TRBJ1-6
abundance: -
v_gene: TRBV6-5
d_gene: TRBD1
len: 14
CDR3nt: TGTGCCAGCACCCGGGACAGGACGAATTCACCCCTCCACTTT
CDR3aa: CASTRDRTNSPLHF